The 8 T cell receptor beta chains listed next were all sequenced from one sample in a study of cytomegalovirus exposure and HLA in healthy donors. 13 Jbeta primers and 60 Vbeta primers were used for the PCR. Sequencing used immunoSEQ multiplex PCR; TCRdb keeps in-frame clones, though not all of them. The sample has about 160,000 clones; over 70% are singletons. The sample taken for sequencing was PBMCs. Source of these receptors: a young woman in good health and CMV-seronegative.

A single count supports this clone. The genes are TRBV11-2 and TRBJ2-1; D perhaps matches TRBD1 (6 bases). The CDR3 extends over 15 amino acids. Per the germline V gene, CDR1 is SGHAT and CDR2 is FQNNGV. Trimming took off 5 bases at V and 8 bases at J, with 19 bases between the two ends. The CDR3 here is CASSRVPTGTDEQFF. In DNA form, the CDR3 reads TGTGCCAGCAGCCGAGTCCCGACAGGTACGGATGAGCAGTTCTTC.

This clone was seen a single time. The chain combines TRBV7-9 with TRBJ1-4; D not resolved. Germline V gene sequence: CDR1 SEHNR, CDR2 FQNEAQ (reference sequence). The V end was cut by 2 bases, the J end by 4 bases, with 8 bases between. This CDR3 comprises 14 residues. The CDR3 DNA reads as TGTGCCAGCAGCTTACGAGGCATTAATGAAAAACTGTTTTTT. Its translation: CASSLRGINEKLFF.

In its sample, this clone was seen a few times. V is TRBV5-4 and J is TRBJ2-5; 9 bases fit TRBD1. The V gene end was trimmed by 4 bases and the J gene end by 4 bases; junction bases not matched to a gene: 8. Germline CDR1 and CDR2: SGHNT and YYREEE (reference sequence). The CDR3 totals 15 residues. The CDR3 spells CASSLPGTGRETQYF. The CDR3 DNA sequence: TGTGCCAGCAGCCTGCCCGGGACAGGGAGAGAGACCCAGTACTTC.

The rearrangement uses TRBV7-9 and TRBJ1-2, with D unresolved. This CDR3 has 14 residues. The V end was cut by 2 bases, the J end by 8 bases, with 15 bases between. Germline-derived CDR1 and CDR2 are SEHNR and FQNEAQ (reference sequence). CDR3 protein: CASSLIILPIGYTF. In DNA, the CDR3 is TGTGCCAGCAGCTTAATCATTCTTCCTATAGGCTACACCTTC.

The gene calls are TRBV2 and TRBJ1-2; 8 nucleotides agree with TRBD1. CDR3 length: 17 amino acids. The trim removed 6 bases at V and 0 bases at J, leaving 12 bases unmatched. Germline assignment: CDR1 SNHLY and CDR2 FYNNEI. CDR3 loop: CASRLDGTGTTNYGYTF. Written as DNA, the CDR3 is TGTGCCAGCAGACTAGACGGGACAGGCACTACTAACTATGGCTACACCTTC. The complete variable domain, with remaining parts taken from reference TRBV2 and TRBJ1-2, reads EPEVTQTPSHQVTQMGQEVILRCVPISNHLYFYWYRQILGQKVEFLVSFYNNEISEKSEIFDDQFSVERPDGSNFTLKIRSTKLEDSAMYFCASRLDGTGTTNYGYTFGSGTRLTVV.

The V and J genes are TRBV30 and TRBJ2-7; D perhaps matches TRBD2 (7 bases). The V gene lost 4 bases and the J gene lost 7 bases, with 29 bases spanning the gap. Germline V gene data show CDR1 as GTSNPN and CDR2 as SVGIG (reference sequence). This CDR3 spans 17 amino acids. The CDR3 DNA reads TGTGCCTGGATCAATGGGCAGAAGGGACGGAGGGGGGGGGAGCAGTACTTC. This sequence encodes CAWINGQKGRRGGEQYF.

By frequency in the sample, this clone is medium-sized. V gene TRBV2 combines with J gene TRBJ1-2; D call uncertain. The germline V gene has CDR1 SNHLY and CDR2 FYNNEI. The CDR3 spans 12 residues. V lost 3 bases to trimming and J lost 6 bases, with 8 bases between them. Here the CDR3 DNA reads TGTGCCAGCAGTGACCCCTCGGATGGCTACACCTTC. This gives the protein CASSDPSDGYTF. Drawing the rest from reference TRBV2 and TRBJ1-2, the complete variable domain is EPEVTQTPSHQVTQMGQEVILRCVPISNHLYFYWYRQILGQKVEFLVSFYNNEISEKSEIFDDQFSVERPDGSNFTLKIRSTKLEDSAMYFCASSDPSDGYTFGSGTRLTVV.

The chain uses TRBV5-4 and TRBJ2-5; 13 positions agree with TRBD2. Trimming at V came to 3 bases and at J to 4 bases, leaving 18 bases not matched to a gene. Germline V gene data show CDR1 as SGHNT and CDR2 as YYREEE (reference sequence). This CDR3 region has 20 residues. Here the CDR3 reads CASSSSGTSGALTVRETQYF. The CDR3 DNA reads TGTGCCAGCAGCTCCTCCGGGACTAGCGGGGCCCTCACTGTCAGAGAGACCCAGTACTTC.